This entry features one T cell receptor beta chain sequence. This specimen comes from a study of blood T cell repertoires in COVID-19. The overall study: Collection of acute and convalescent COVID-19 samples took place in the United States, Italy and Spain. T cells, B-cell-depleted T cells, or PBMCs provided the cDNA or gDNA that served as material.

In the authors' workflow: For nucleated cells, counts were estimated from reference gene primer amplification. Sequenced by immunoSEQ multiplex PCR; TCRdb stores in-frame clones only, minus some. The V and J calls and clone size were taken over from that table, and D and trimming were inferred from the DNA. The table shows 150,000 to 200,000 clones, with 70% to 80% occurring only once. Sequencing input: peripheral blood. This clonotype was sampled from a woman between 45 and 65 years old with active or convalescent COVID-19.

CDR3 sequence: CASSVGQTRQFF. CDR3 nucleotide sequence: TGTGCCAGCAGTGTCGGACAAACTCGGCAGTTCTTC. This chain uses TRBV2 with TRBJ2-1, with TRBD1 as a possible D gene (5 bases). The V gene's germline CDR1 is SNHLY and CDR2 FYNNEI. The length of the CDR3 is 12 residues. Trimming took 4 bases from V and 12 from J, leaving 13 bases between them.